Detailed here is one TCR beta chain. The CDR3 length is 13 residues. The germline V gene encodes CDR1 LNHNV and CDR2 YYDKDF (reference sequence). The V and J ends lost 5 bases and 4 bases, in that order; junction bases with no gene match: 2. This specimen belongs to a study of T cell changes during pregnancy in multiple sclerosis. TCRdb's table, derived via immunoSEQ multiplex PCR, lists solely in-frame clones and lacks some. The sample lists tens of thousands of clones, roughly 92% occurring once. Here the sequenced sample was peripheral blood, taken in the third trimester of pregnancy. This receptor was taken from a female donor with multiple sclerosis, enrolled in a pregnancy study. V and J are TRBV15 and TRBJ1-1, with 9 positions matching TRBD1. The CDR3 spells CATSLTGGTEAFF. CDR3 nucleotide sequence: TGTGCCACCAGCCTGACAGGGGGCACTGAAGCTTTCTTT.